This T cell receptor beta chain was sequenced for a study of cytomegalovirus exposure and HLA in healthy donors. As concerns this clone: Its antigen is unidentified.

Overall study results and limits: Among the CMV-associated chains, three were confirmed in vitro as specific for CMV antigens. In an earlier analysis, most TCR beta V segments were productive about 87% or about 30% of the time.

V lost 0 bases and J 0 bases, leaving 7 bases between the germline ends. The CDR3 spans 15 residues. Per germline, CDR1 SGHNT and CDR2 YYREEE (reference sequence). The PCR ran on 60 Vbeta and 13 Jbeta primers. The table came from immunoSEQ multiplex PCR; TCRdb's copy has only in-frame clones and leaves some out. The sample has roughly 110,000 clones, roughly 73% seen once. The chain is built from TRBV5-4 and TRBJ2-1; D not certain. This clonotype originated in a woman in her 30s in good health and CMV-seronegative. Sequenced material: PBMCs. CDR3 coding DNA: TGTGCCAGCAGCTTGGACGAGAGCTCCTACAATGAGCAGTTCTTC. This codes for CASSLDESSYNEQFF.